The clone carrying this TCR beta chain has a handful of counts. Its antigen remains unknown. This entry belongs to a study of beta chain features in type 1 diabetes. General study findings and limits: Equally in patients and controls, PCR might preferentially amplify shorter templates. The study found moderately but significantly shorter TCRB CDR3s in all four CD4+ subsets of Type 1 diabetes patients.

The CDR3 is 16 amino acids. Germline values: CDR1 SGDLS, CDR2 YYNGEE. The ends lost 2 bases at V and 2 bases at J; junction bases unmatched: 4. The investigators reverse transcribed all of the isolated RNA, so they sequenced expressed TCRB transcripts. The read count averaged approximately 3.3 million across naive, central memory and regulatory T cell samples. Produced via immunoSEQ multiplex PCR; TCRdb's table is partial and in-frame only. Of about 160,000 clones listed, almost 8% are singletons. A sort by CD45RO/CCR7/CD25/CD127/CD95/CD27 yielded CD4+ naive, central memory, regulatory and stem cell-like memory cells. Purity (above 98%) was reached by all sorted populations.

This TCR was sampled from a man aged 18 to 29 with type 1 diabetes. Sequencing was carried out using central memory CD4+ T cells from blood. The chain recombines TRBV9 with TRBJ2-3, with 11 positions matching TRBD2. The CDR3 DNA reads as TGTGCCAGCAGCGTGGTAGCGGGGGGGATCACAGATACGCAGTATTTT. Protein: CASSVVAGGITDTQYF.